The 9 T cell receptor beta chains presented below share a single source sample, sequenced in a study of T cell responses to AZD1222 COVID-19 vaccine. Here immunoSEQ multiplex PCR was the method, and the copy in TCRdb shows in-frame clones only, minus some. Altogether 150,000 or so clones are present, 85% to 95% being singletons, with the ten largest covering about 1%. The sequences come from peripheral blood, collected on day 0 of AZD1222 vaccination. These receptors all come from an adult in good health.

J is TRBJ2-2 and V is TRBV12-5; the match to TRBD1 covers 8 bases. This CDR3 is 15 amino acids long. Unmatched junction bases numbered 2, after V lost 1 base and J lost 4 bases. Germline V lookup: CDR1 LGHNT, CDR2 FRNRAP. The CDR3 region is CASGLGQGTTGELFF. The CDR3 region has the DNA TGTGCTAGTGGTTTGGGACAGGGGACCACCGGGGAGCTGTTTTTT.

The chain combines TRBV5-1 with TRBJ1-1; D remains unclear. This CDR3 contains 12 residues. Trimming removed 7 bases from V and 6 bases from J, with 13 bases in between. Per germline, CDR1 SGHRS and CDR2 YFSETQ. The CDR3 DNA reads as TGCGCCAGCCGTAGCGAAGAGTCTGAAGCTTTCTTT. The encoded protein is CASRSEESEAFF. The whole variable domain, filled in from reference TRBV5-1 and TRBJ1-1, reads KAGVTQTPRYLIKTRGQQVTLSCSPISGHRSVSWYQQTPGQGLQFLFEYFSETQRNKGNFPGRFSGRQFSNSRSEMNVSTLELGDSALYLCASRSEESEAFFGQGTRLTVV.

The CDR3 coding sequence is TGTGCCACCAGTGATTACAGGGCAAGTGGGACAGATACGCAGTATTTT. It codes for CATSDYRASGTDTQYF. The chain links TRBV24-1 to TRBJ2-3, with a weak D call TRBD1 (6 bases). The CDR3 runs 16 residues. Looked up from germline, CDR1 is KGHDR and CDR2 is SFDVKD. The V gene lost 2 bases and the J gene lost 3 bases, with 14 bases spanning the gap.

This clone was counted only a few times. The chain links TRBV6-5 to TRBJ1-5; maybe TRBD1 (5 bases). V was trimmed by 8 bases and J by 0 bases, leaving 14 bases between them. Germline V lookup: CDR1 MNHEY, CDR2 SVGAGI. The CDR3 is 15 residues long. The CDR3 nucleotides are TGTGCCAGCTCTCCACAACAGGATAGCAATCAGCCCCAGCATTTT. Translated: CASSPQQDSNQPQHF.

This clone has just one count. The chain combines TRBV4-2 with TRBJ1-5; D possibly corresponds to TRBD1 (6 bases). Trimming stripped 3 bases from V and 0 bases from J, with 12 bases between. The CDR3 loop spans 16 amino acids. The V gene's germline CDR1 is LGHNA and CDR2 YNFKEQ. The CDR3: CASSQDSPYSNQPQHF. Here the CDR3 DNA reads TGTGCCAGCAGCCAGGACAGTCCGTATAGCAATCAGCCCCAGCATTTT.

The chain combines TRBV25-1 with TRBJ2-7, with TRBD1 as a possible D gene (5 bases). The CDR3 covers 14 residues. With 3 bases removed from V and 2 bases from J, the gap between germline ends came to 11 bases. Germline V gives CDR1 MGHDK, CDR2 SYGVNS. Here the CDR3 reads CASSDRVGTYEQYF. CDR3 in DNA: TGTGCCAGCAGTGACAGGGTGGGAACCTACGAGCAGTACTTC.

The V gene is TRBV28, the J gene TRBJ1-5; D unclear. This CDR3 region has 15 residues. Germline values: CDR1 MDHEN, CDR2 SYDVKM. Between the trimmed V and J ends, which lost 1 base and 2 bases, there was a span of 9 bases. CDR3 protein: CASSLLGDGNQPQHF. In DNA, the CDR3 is TGTGCCAGCAGTTTATTAGGTGACGGCAATCAGCCCCAGCATTTT. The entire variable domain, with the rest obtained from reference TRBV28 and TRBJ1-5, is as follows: DVKVTQSSRYLVKRTGEKVFLECVQDMDHENMFWYRQDPGLGLRLIYFSYDVKMKEKGDIPEGYSVSREKKERFSLILESASTNQTSMYLCASSLLGDGNQPQHFGDGTRLSIL.

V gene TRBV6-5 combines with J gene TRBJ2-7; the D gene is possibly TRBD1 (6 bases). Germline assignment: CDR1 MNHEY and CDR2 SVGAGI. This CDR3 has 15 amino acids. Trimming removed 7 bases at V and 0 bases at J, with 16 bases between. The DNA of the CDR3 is TGTGCCAGCAAGAGTACGGCAGGGGCCTCCTACGAGCAGTACTTC. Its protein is CASKSTAGASYEQYF.

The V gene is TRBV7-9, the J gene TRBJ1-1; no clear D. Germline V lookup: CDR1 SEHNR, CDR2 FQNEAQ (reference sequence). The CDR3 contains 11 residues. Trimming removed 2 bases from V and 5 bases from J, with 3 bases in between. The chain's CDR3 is CASSLFTEAFF. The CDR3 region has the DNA TGTGCCAGCAGCTTATTTACTGAAGCTTTCTTT.